This T cell receptor beta chain is drawn from a study of shared clonotypes between healthy human individuals. Study summary: Per donor, three plates held CD4 naive cells, three held CD4 memory, two held CD8 naive and one held CD8 memory.

Naive CD8 isolation took CD45RO-negative cells positively selected for CCR7 and excluded terminally differentiated effector memory CD45RA+ cells. Germline CDR1 SGHVS, CDR2 FNYEAQ. The CDR3 spans 15 residues. The V and J ends lost 2 bases and 4 bases respectively, with 13 bases between them. Sorted-subset replicate PCR reactions were performed with approximately 190 ng DNA, corresponding to roughly 31,000 T cell genomes. Using immunoSEQ multiplex PCR, the repertoire was profiled, and TCRdb retains in-frame clones only, with some absent. The sample has over 750,000 clones, 96% seen once. The sequencing sample was made of naive CD8+ T cells sorted from blood. The chain is built from TRBV7-6 and TRBJ2-3; D gene unclear. This sequence was found in a man aged 25-40 years in good health. CDR3 sequence reads: CASSLFTAAPDTQYF. CDR3 DNA: TGTGCCAGCAGCTTATTCACGGCCGCCCCAGATACGCAGTATTTT.